This TCR beta chain was sequenced in a study of T cells in women clearing cervical HPV infection. Study background: Cases' blood sampling followed lesion detection by median roughly five months (90 to 200). HLA type could not be excluded as a confounder.

Per the germline V gene, CDR1 is SGHDT and CDR2 is YYEEEE. Trimming stripped 1 base from V and 6 bases from J, with 5 bases between. This CDR3 is built from 11 residues. Genomic DNA, averaging around 1,200 ng per sample, yielded TCR beta CDR3 via immunoSEQ. Profiled with immunoSEQ multiplex PCR; TCRdb holds only in-frame clones, not every one. This table lists some 20,000 clones. Prevalent HPV16 infections were excluded; only incident single HPV16 infections included. In regard to this clone: The read falls 3 residues short of the CDR3 end, and the missing part is taken from the germline J gene.

This sequence joins TRBV5-6 and TRBJ2-7; D is unclear. The sample was blood buffy coat. The source is a woman between 18 and 69 years old with a cervical HPV16 infection that either progressed to CIN3+ or cleared (not recorded which). The sequenced CDR3 bases are TGTGCCAGCAGCTTGTTGCGCGAG. Amino acids: CASSLLRE. The entire CDR3 sequence reads CASSLLREQYF.